This entry features one T cell receptor beta chain sequence. Healthy Caucasian individuals from Russia aged about 6 to 100 were enrolled as donors. Trimming cost V 2 bases and J 2 bases; bases outside gene matches: 15. CDR3 length equals 19 residues. CDR1 and CDR2 from the germline V gene are SGHTA and FQGNSA. A J-beta primer mix and a sample-barcoded 5' primer were used in a second PCR of roughly 6 to 11 cycles. TCRdb recomputed calls from the 5' RACE reads with MiXCR, one row per CDR3 protein. The sample carries about 580,000 distinct CDR3 sequences, under 55% recorded once. This record belongs to a study of blood T cells in healthy people across ages.

Sequencing used blood. The chain has TRBV7-2 and TRBJ2-5, with TRBD2 matching over 9 bases. This TCR derives from a man at least 80 years old in good health. The CDR3 nucleotides read TGTGCCAGCAGCTTATGGGCTAGCGGGACCCCCACCTCTCAAGAGACCCAGTACTTC. Protein product: CASSLWASGTPTSQETQYF.